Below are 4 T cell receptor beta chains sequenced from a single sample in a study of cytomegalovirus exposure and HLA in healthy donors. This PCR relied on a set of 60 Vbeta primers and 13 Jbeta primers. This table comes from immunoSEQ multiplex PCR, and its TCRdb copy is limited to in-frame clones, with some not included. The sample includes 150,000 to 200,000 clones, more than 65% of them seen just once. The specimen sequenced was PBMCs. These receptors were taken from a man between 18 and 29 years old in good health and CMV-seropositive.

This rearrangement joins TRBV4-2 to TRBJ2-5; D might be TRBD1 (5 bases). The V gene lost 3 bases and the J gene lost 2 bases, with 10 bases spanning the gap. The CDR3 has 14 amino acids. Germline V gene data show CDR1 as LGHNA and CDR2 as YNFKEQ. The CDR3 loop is CASSQPGHQETQYF. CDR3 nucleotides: TGTGCCAGCAGCCAGCCCGGACATCAAGAGACCCAGTACTTC.

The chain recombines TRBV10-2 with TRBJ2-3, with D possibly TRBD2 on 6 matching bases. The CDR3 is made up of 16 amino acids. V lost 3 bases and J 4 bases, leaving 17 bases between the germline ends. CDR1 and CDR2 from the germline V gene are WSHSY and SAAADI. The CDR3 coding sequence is TGCGCCAGCAGTGAACCCCCCCAGCGGGCGGCAGATACGCAGTATTTT. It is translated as CASSEPPQRAADTQYF.

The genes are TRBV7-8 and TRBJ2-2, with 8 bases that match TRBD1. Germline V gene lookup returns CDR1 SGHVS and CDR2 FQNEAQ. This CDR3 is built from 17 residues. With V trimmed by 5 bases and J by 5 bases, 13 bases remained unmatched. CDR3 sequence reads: CASSKTGVIGSTGELFF. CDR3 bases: TGTGCCAGCAGCAAGACAGGGGTTATTGGTAGTACCGGGGAGCTGTTTTTT.

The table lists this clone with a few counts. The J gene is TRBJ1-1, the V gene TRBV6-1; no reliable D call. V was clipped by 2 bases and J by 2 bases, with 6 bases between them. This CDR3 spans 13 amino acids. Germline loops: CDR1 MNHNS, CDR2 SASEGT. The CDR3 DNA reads TGTGCCAGCAGTGAATCGGTCAACACTGAAGCTTTCTTT. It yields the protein CASSESVNTEAFF.